This is a list of T cell receptor beta chains from one sample in a study of Graves' ophthalmopathy and Graves' hyperthyroidism. TCRdb reprocessed the multiplex PCR reads via MiXCR and lists one record per CDR3 protein. The sample yields about 550,000 distinct CDR3 sequences, roughly 39% seen once. The sequenced material came from peripheral blood or thyroid tissue (not recorded which). Receptors originate from an adult man with Graves' hyperthyroidism. Each CDR3 is given without its conserved first and last residue.

J gene: TRBJ2-5
V gene: TRBV7-6
CDR3 protein: ASSLMSSGRGLQETQY

J gene: TRBJ1-2
V gene: TRBV7-9
CDR3 protein: ASSLVGASYGYT

J gene: TRBJ1-2
V gene: TRBV5-1
CDR3 protein: ASSFGWDGYGYT

J gene: TRBJ1-4
V gene: TRBV7-8
CDR3 protein: ASSLGGAGEEKLF

J gene: TRBJ1-6
V gene: TRBV20-1
CDR3 protein: SANLAGGTGIH

J gene: TRBJ2-7
V gene: TRBV9
CDR3 protein: ASSAEGFAYEQY

J gene: TRBJ2-7
V gene: TRBV11-2
CDR3 protein: ASSLVGIQSSYEQY

J gene: TRBJ1-2
V gene: TRBV27
CDR3 protein: ASSLSPGAGGYT

J gene: TRBJ1-2
V gene: TRBV12-3/TRBV12-4
CDR3 protein: ASIRDATNYGYT

J gene: TRBJ2-7
V gene: TRBV19
CDR3 protein: ASSMFEGYEQY

J gene: TRBJ1-1
V gene: TRBV20-1
CDR3 protein: SARQNQNTEAF

J gene: TRBJ1-2
V gene: TRBV7-2
CDR3 protein: ARSRDRANYGYT

J gene: TRBJ1-1
V gene: TRBV2
CDR3 protein: ASSTGSPGAETF

J gene: TRBJ2-3
V gene: TRBV20-1
CDR3 protein: SATPRLAHASTDTQY

J gene: TRBJ2-3
V gene: TRBV29-1
CDR3 protein: SVDGTHTGDTQY

J gene: TRBJ1-5
V gene: TRBV4-2
CDR3 protein: ASSQRETTAFPGQPQH

J gene: TRBJ2-2
V gene: TRBV9
CDR3 protein: ASSVYRGQTANTGELF

J gene: TRBJ2-6
V gene: TRBV2
CDR3 protein: ASSPHGLT

J gene: TRBJ2-2
V gene: TRBV2
CDR3 protein: ASNEGGAGELF

J gene: TRBJ1-1
V gene: TRBV29-1
CDR3 protein: SYFRRDTEAF

J gene: TRBJ2-7
V gene: TRBV3-1
CDR3 protein: ASSQIRSSYEQY

J gene: TRBJ1-5
V gene: TRBV7-8
CDR3 protein: ASSEPRGLGQPQH

J gene: TRBJ1-3
V gene: TRBV10-3
CDR3 protein: AISEPPGVAKGNTIY

J gene: TRBJ2-7
V gene: TRBV19
CDR3 protein: ASSEGDYEQY

J gene: TRBJ2-7
V gene: TRBV7-2
CDR3 protein: ASSWTGEQY

J gene: TRBJ2-7
V gene: TRBV20-1
CDR3 protein: SASDVFGISEQY